The T cell receptor (beta chain) described here comes from a study of blood T cell repertoires in COVID-19. Overall study context: COVID-19 samples collected from the United States, Italy and Spain covered acute and convalescent phases. T cells, B-cell-depleted T cells, or PBMCs provided the cDNA or gDNA that served as material.

In the study's own analysis: Amplification with reference gene primers provided the estimates of nucleated cell counts. Sequenced by immunoSEQ multiplex PCR; TCRdb stores in-frame clones only, minus some. That table is the source of V, J and clone size, and D and trimming were worked out from the DNA. The table lists 45,000 or so clones, roughly 84% of them singletons. This CDR3 spans 15 amino acids. Germline trimming cut 4 bases from V and 2 bases from J; bases unmatched to any gene: 2. The V gene's germline CDR1 is KGHSH and CDR2 LQKENI. The specimen sequenced was peripheral blood. This rearrangement joins TRBV18 to TRBJ1-5; 10 bases line up with TRBD1. This clonotype originated in a woman aged 70-85 years with acute or convalescent COVID-19. The CDR3 here is CASSRGTGGNQPQHF. CDR3 DNA: TGTGCCAGCTCACGCGGGACAGGGGGCAATCAGCCCCAGCATTTT.